A single sample gave rise to the 32 T cell receptor beta chains below, sequenced in a study of shared clonotypes between healthy human individuals. Data came from immunoSEQ multiplex PCR; TCRdb stores just in-frame clones and leaves some out. This table holds about 460,000 clones, 70% to 80% found once. Sequencing was carried out using PBMCs. These receptors originate from a woman aged 40 to 50 in good health. Some clones in this sample may be carry-over from other donors' samples.

The chain links TRBV7-3 to TRBJ2-7, with D possibly being TRBD1 (5 bases). V lost 0 bases to trimming and J lost 5 bases, with 14 bases between them. This CDR3 comprises 15 residues. Germline V lookup: CDR1 SGHTA, CDR2 FQGTGA. The CDR3 DNA is TGTGCCAGCAGCTTAACGCCCAGGGATGCCGACGAGCAGTACTTC. Amino acid sequence: CASSLTPRDADEQYF.

Remarks on this clone: The same CDR3 also results from other DNA sequences found in this sample. The V gene is TRBV18, the J gene TRBJ2-7; 9 bases are shared with TRBD2. J gave up 4 bases and V 3 bases, and 1 base lay outside the gene matches. This CDR3 spans 13 amino acids. The V gene's germline CDR1 is KGHSH and CDR2 LQKENI. The CDR3 protein is CASSPSGRYEQYF. CDR3 coding DNA: TGTGCCAGCTCACCGAGCGGGAGGTACGAGCAGTACTTC.

The CDR3 DNA reads as TGCGCCAGCAGCTTGGAGGGCACGACCTACGAGCAGTACTTC. Translating gives CASSLEGTTYEQYF. The chain uses TRBV5-1 and TRBJ2-7, with unresolved D. CDR1 SGHRS and CDR2 YFSETQ come from the germline V gene. This CDR3 contains 14 residues. Trimming shortened V by 0 bases and J by 2 bases, and 9 bases separated the two germline ends.

As concerns this clone: This probably arose from a read error, given a far larger clone one base away. The same CDR3 arises from other DNA sequences in this sample as well. The chain carries TRBV6-1 and TRBJ1-5; D not resolved. The germline V gene has CDR1 MNHNS and CDR2 SASEGT. The CDR3 consists of 15 residues. The chain's CDR3 is CASTMDGPSNQPQHF. As DNA, the CDR3 is TGTGCCAGCACTATGGACGGTCCTAGCAATCAGCCTCAGCATTTT.

This clone has ten or more counts. This sample also contains other DNA sequences that code for the same CDR3. The J gene is TRBJ1-1, the V gene TRBV25-1; D gene unclear. Per the germline V gene, CDR1 is MGHDK and CDR2 is SYGVNS. V lost 3 bases to trimming and J lost 0 bases, with 8 bases between them. The CDR3 runs to 14 residues. The CDR3 protein is CASSDRSLNTEAFF. In DNA form, the CDR3 reads TGTGCCAGCAGTGACCGCAGCCTGAACACTGAAGCTTTCTTT.

This chain links TRBV9 with TRBJ2-5, with 11 bases identical to TRBD2. Germline-derived CDR1 and CDR2 are SGDLS and YYNGEE. The V and J ends lost 0 bases and 5 bases, in that order; junction bases with no gene match: 6. The CDR3 is made up of 16 amino acids. In DNA, the CDR3 is TGTGCCAGCAGCGTAGGAGCTAGCGGGAGGCTGGAGACCCAGTACTTC. Translating it yields CASSVGASGRLETQYF.

This clone was seen once. An end of the junction does not agree with germline; a read error may underlie this. The gene calls are TRBV27 and TRBJ1-2; 7 nucleotides match TRBD1. The germline V gene has CDR1 MNHEY and CDR2 SMNVEV (reference sequence). The CDR3 is made up of 13 amino acids. The CDR3 DNA reads TGTGTCAGCAGTTCCTCGAGAGGGGGCAGCTACACCTTC. Translated, it gives CVSSSSRGGSYTF.

The chain employs TRBV5-1 and TRBJ1-5; D not certain. Germline V gene lookup returns CDR1 SGHRS and CDR2 YFSETQ. The CDR3 length is 13 residues. The V gene lost 0 bases and the J gene lost 8 bases, with 9 bases spanning the gap. In DNA, the CDR3 is TGCGCCAGCAGCTTGGACGGAAAGGAGCCCCAGCATTTT. This encodes CASSLDGKEPQHF.

This clone has a handful of counts. A read error is likely here: a far larger clone is one base away. This CDR3 is missing its conserved last phenylalanine or tryptophan, likely due to a read error. The chain is built from TRBV7-2 and TRBJ2-7; TRBD1 is a possible D gene (6 bases). V lost 5 bases to trimming and J lost 3 bases, with 14 bases between them. The CDR3 contains 14 residues. Germline lookup yields CDR1 SGHTA and CDR2 FQGNSA. The CDR3 loop is CASSPRDTNYEQYL. The CDR3 nucleotides read TGTGCCAGCAGCCCACGGGACACAAACTACGAGCAGTACCTC.

The chain combines TRBV5-6 with TRBJ1-5; 7 nucleotides match TRBD1. This CDR3 contains 16 residues. Germline CDR1 and CDR2: SGHDT and YYEEEE. V lost 3 bases to trimming and J lost 3 bases; unmatched junction nucleotides: 9. The CDR3 protein is CASSYTGTAYNQPQHF. CDR3 bases: TGTGCCAGCAGCTATACCGGGACAGCCTACAATCAGCCCCAGCATTTT.

The V and J genes are TRBV6-1 and TRBJ1-4; 10 nucleotides match TRBD1. The CDR3 has 14 residues. Trimming at V came to 7 bases and at J to 8 bases, leaving 7 bases not matched to a gene. Germline loops: CDR1 MNHNS, CDR2 SASEGT. CDR3 sequence: CASNRDRGKEKLFF. The CDR3 coding sequence is TGTGCCAGCAACCGGGACAGGGGAAAGGAAAAACTGTTTTTT.

The gene calls are TRBV9 and TRBJ2-7, with 12 bases matching TRBD1. J lost 3 bases, V lost 0 bases, and 7 bases had no gene match. CDR1 SGDLS and CDR2 YYNGEE come from the germline V gene. CDR3 length equals 17 residues. CDR3 protein: CASSVGFGTGGGYEQYF. In DNA form, the CDR3 reads TGTGCCAGCAGCGTAGGATTTGGGACAGGGGGCGGCTACGAGCAGTACTTC.

Concerning this clone itself: At one end, the junction sequence differs from germline, possibly due to a read error. The chain combines TRBV7-6 with TRBJ2-1; possible D gene TRBD2, 8 bases. Germline V CDR1 and CDR2: SGHVS, FNYEAQ. This CDR3 region has 16 residues. As DNA, the CDR3 is TGTGCCAGCAGCCTAGCTGGGGTAGCGGGACAGAATGAGCAGTTCTTC. Its protein is CASSLAGVAGQNEQFF.

This clone was seen once. V usage is TRBV28 and J usage is TRBJ1-5; no clear D. This CDR3 has 13 amino acids. From germline, CDR1 is MDHEN and CDR2 SYDVKM. V shed 1 base and J shed 9 bases, with 10 bases lying between them. The CDR3, as DNA: TGTGCCAGCAGTTTATCAAGGTGGCGGCCCCAGCATTTT. Translating gives CASSLSRWRPQHF.

For this clone: A far larger clone differs by one base, so this is likely a read error. The V and J genes are TRBV18 and TRBJ1-1, with TRBD1 as a possible D gene (5 bases). CDR1 is KGHSH and CDR2 is LQKENI in the germline V gene. This CDR3 comprises 15 residues. This chain's CDR3 is CASSRAGRENTGAFF. The CDR3 DNA reads TGTGCCAGCTCACGGGCAGGGCGGGAGAACACTGGAGCTTTCTTT.

CDR3 in DNA: TGTGCCACCAGCAGAGATCAGGCTAGTTTTGAGCAGTTCTTC. It translates to CATSRDQASFEQFF. V is TRBV15 and J is TRBJ2-1; D is uncertain. V was cut by 0 bases and J by 9 bases, with 12 bases left in between. The germline V gene has CDR1 LNHNV and CDR2 YYDKDF (reference sequence). The CDR3 totals 14 residues.

This clone was observed a handful of times. The chain links TRBV27 to TRBJ1-5; D not resolved. Trimming left V 6 bases short and J 3 bases short, with 15 bases between. The CDR3 contains 15 residues. The V gene's germline CDR1 is MNHEY and CDR2 SMNVEV (reference sequence). The CDR3 bases are TGTGCCAGCAGACCCCATGAGGAGGTCAATCAGCCCCAGCATTTT. This codes for CASRPHEEVNQPQHF.

To note about this clone: Mismatch with germline at one junction end may stem from a read error. V and J are TRBV10-1 and TRBJ2-7; 7 nucleotides align to TRBD1. The germline V gene has CDR1 WNHNN and CDR2 SYGVQD (reference sequence). The CDR3 runs 17 residues. The CDR3 reads CASSVDRARWDSCEQYF. The CDR3 nucleotides are TGCGCCAGCAGCGTAGACAGGGCCAGGTGGGATTCCTGCGAGCAGTACTTC.

V is TRBV28 and J is TRBJ1-1; no clear D. The CDR3 is made up of 11 amino acids. Germline-derived CDR1 and CDR2 are MDHEN and SYDVKM. The germline V and J ends were trimmed by 5 bases and 8 bases, with 9 bases remaining between them. Written as DNA, the CDR3 is TGTGCCAGCAGTCTAGAAAGAGAAGCTTTCTTT. Its protein is CASSLEREAFF. Filled out from reference TRBV28 and TRBJ1-1, the complete variable domain reads DVKVTQSSRYLVKRTGEKVFLECVQDMDHENMFWYRQDPGLGLRLIYFSYDVKMKEKGDIPEGYSVSREKKERFSLILESASTNQTSMYLCASSLEREAFFGQGTRLTVV.

The V gene is TRBV11-2, the J gene TRBJ2-7; D not resolved. V was cut by 5 bases and J by 7 bases, with 12 bases left in between. The CDR3 runs 12 residues. Germline CDR1 and CDR2: SGHAT and FQNNGV. The CDR3 nucleotides read TGTGCCAGCAGCCCTGATTACGGAGAGCAGTACTTC. This translates into CASSPDYGEQYF.

In DNA, the CDR3 is TGTGCCACCAGTAGATGGACTAGCGGGATCTCAGATACGCAGTATTTT. It codes for CATSRWTSGISDTQYF. J is TRBJ2-3 and V is TRBV15, with 12 bases matching TRBD2. The ends lost 6 bases at V and 4 bases at J; junction bases unmatched: 8. The length of the CDR3 is 16 residues. In germline, CDR1 is LNHNV, CDR2 YYDKDF (reference sequence). Filled out from reference TRBV15 and TRBJ2-3, the complete variable domain reads DAMVIQNPRYQVTQFGKPVTLSCSQTLNHNVMYWYQQKSSQAPKLLFHYYDKDFNNEADTPDNFQSRRPNTSFCFLDIRSPGLGDTAMYLCATSRWTSGISDTQYFGPGTRLTVL.

This clone was counted a single time. The CDR3 is CASSLGLTGLTPYEQYF. The CDR3 region has the DNA TGTGCCAGCAGCTTAGGTTTGACAGGACTAACGCCCTACGAGCAGTACTTC. The J gene is TRBJ2-7, the V gene TRBV11-2; D tentatively fits TRBD1 or TRBD2 (6 bases each). This CDR3 has 17 residues. V was trimmed by 1 base and J by 2 bases, leaving 18 bases between them. Germline CDR1 is SGHAT and CDR2 is FQNNGV.

About this clone: A far bigger clonotype differs at one base, so this is likely a read error. The rearrangement uses TRBV6-4 and TRBJ2-1, with 14 bases aligning to TRBD2. V gave up 2 bases and J gave up 6 bases; unmatched junction bases: 3. Germline V lookup: CDR1 MRHNA, CDR2 SNTAGT. The CDR3 contains 16 residues. The CDR3, as DNA: TGTGCCAGCAGTGACGGGGGGACTAGCGGGAGCAATGAGCAGTTCTTC. This translates into CASSDGGTSGSNEQFF.

The chain combines TRBV9 with TRBJ2-1, with 12 nucleotides matching TRBD2. CDR1 and CDR2 (germline): SGDLS, YYNGEE. This CDR3 is built from 15 residues. The ends lost 4 bases at V and 8 bases at J; junction bases unmatched: 7. This CDR3 is CASSLTSGSVDEQFF. The CDR3 region has the DNA TGTGCCAGCAGCTTGACTAGCGGGAGTGTCGATGAGCAGTTCTTC.

The V and J genes are TRBV27 and TRBJ2-7; 13 bases line up with TRBD2. CDR3 size: 16 residues. Germline V gene sequence: CDR1 MNHEY, CDR2 SMNVEV (reference sequence). The ends lost 4 bases at V and 3 bases at J; junction bases unmatched: 6. CDR3 in amino acids: CASSSQWTSGSYEQYF. The CDR3 DNA follows: TGTGCCAGCAGTTCACAGTGGACTAGCGGGAGCTACGAGCAGTACTTC.

V gene TRBV18 combines with J gene TRBJ2-3; possibly TRBD1 for D (7 bases). V lost 2 bases, J lost 4 bases, and 13 bases lay in between. Germline V CDR1 and CDR2: KGHSH, LQKENI. The CDR3 has 15 amino acids. CDR3 nucleotides: TGTGCCAGCTCACCAAACAGGGGAGGATCAGATACGCAGTATTTT. It codes for CASSPNRGGSDTQYF. The full variable domain, its missing parts supplied by reference TRBV18 and TRBJ2-3, is NAGVMQNPRHLVRRRGQEARLRCSPMKGHSHVYWYRQLPEEGLKFMVYLQKENIIDESGMPKERFSAEFPKEGPSILRIQQVVRGDSAAYFCASSPNRGGSDTQYFGPGTRLTVL.

This rearrangement joins TRBV6-1 to TRBJ1-5; 12 bases agree with TRBD1. V trimming: 8 bases; J trimming: 7 bases; junction bases outside the gene matches: 9. In germline, CDR1 is MNHNS, CDR2 SASEGT. CDR3 length: 15 amino acids. Here the CDR3 reads CASSRGTGGRQPQHF. CDR3 sequence (DNA): TGTGCCAGCTCGAGAGGGACAGGGGGCAGGCAGCCCCAGCATTTT.

This chain connects TRBV6-6 to TRBJ2-5; TRBD1 agrees at 7 bases. The end of the DNA fits TRBJ2-7 better, so the J call may be wrong. Germline V gene data show CDR1 as MNHNY and CDR2 as SVGAGI (reference sequence). This CDR3 region has 15 residues. CDR3: CASKGGAGSPYEQYF. The CDR3 DNA follows: TGTGCCAGCAAAGGGGGCGCGGGCTCCCCCTACGAGCAGTACTTC.

V and J are TRBV4-1 and TRBJ2-7, with D possibly being TRBD1 (6 bases). The CDR3 is made up of 15 amino acids. Trimming took off 4 bases at V and 4 bases at J, with 17 bases between the two ends. Germline V gene data show CDR1 as MGHRA and CDR2 as YSYEKL. The CDR3, as DNA: TGCGCCAGCAGCCCGACTCGGGACACCCAGTACGAGCAGTACTTC. Translation: CASSPTRDTQYEQYF.

The chain couples TRBV5-1 to TRBJ2-1; 14 nucleotides line up with TRBD2. Trimming took 3 bases from V and 1 from J; bases not matched to a gene: 6. This CDR3 is built from 18 residues. The germline CDR1 and CDR2 sequences are SGHRS and YFSETQ. The CDR3 DNA reads as TGCGCCAGCAGCTCCGGGACTAGCGGGAGAGGGTCCTACAATGAGCAGTTCTTC. Its protein is CASSSGTSGRGSYNEQFF.

To note about this clone: Only one base separates this from a far larger clonotype, so it likely reflects a read error. The chain recombines TRBV12-5 with TRBJ2-5; 9 nucleotides line up with TRBD2. The CDR3 is 16 amino acids. Germline V gene data show CDR1 as LGHNT and CDR2 as FRNRAP. V was pared by 0 bases and J by 5 bases, with 7 bases of the junction left unmatched. CDR3 sequence: CASGLVLAGAGETQYF. As DNA, the CDR3 is TGTGCTAGTGGTTTGGTATTAGCGGGAGCAGGTGAGACCCAGTACTTC.

As concerns this clone: The junction departs from germline at one end; a sequencing error may be responsible. Written as DNA, the CDR3 is TGTGCCAGCAGTTTACCCCCCTACGATGAGCAGTTCTTC. Translating gives CASSLPPYDEQFF. The V call is TRBV28, the J call TRBJ2-1, with unresolved D. CDR3 length: 13 residues. Germline CDR1 and CDR2: MDHEN and SYDVKM.